The clone carrying this T cell receptor beta chain was seen only a few times. Its antigen is not identified. This entry belongs to a study of beta chain features in type 1 diabetes. Study-wide points: VDJ junctions from type 1 diabetes patients carried fewer insertions and larger deletions. Moderate but significant shortening of TCRB CDR3s was recorded in all four CD4+ subsets from Type 1 diabetes patients. PCR might pick shorter templates more often, in the same way for patients and controls.

cDNA synthesis used the whole RNA isolate, giving expressed TCRB sequences. The average output of naive, central memory and regulatory T cell samples was approximately 3.6 million reads. Profiled with immunoSEQ multiplex PCR; TCRdb holds only in-frame clones, not every one. Of over 650,000 clones listed, 11% to 15% are singletons. Trimming left V 3 bases short and J 2 bases short, with 8 bases between. Per the germline V gene, CDR1 is SGHNT and CDR2 is YYREEE (reference sequence). The CDR3 covers 13 residues. Sequenced: naive CD4+ T cells from blood. The chain carries TRBV5-4 and TRBJ2-5; D is possibly TRBD1 (6 bases). This receptor was identified in a man aged 18 to 29 with type 1 diabetes. The CDR3 DNA reads as TGTGCCAGCAGCTCTGACAGGCAAGAGACCCAGTACTTC. It is translated as CASSSDRQETQYF.